These 25 T cell receptor beta chains share one sample of origin, sequenced in a study of OX40 agonist ivuxolimab in advanced cancers. The library was produced with the immunoSEQ multiplex PCR assay. TCRdb took this table from immuneACCESS and kept in-frame rearrangements with V and J called. Such tables lack part of the clones; where checked against another copy, unresolved V genes explain under half of the gap, and the rest is unexplained. For this sample there are fewer than 65,000 clones; about 83% appear just once. Clones ranked in the top ten supply around 30% of the sample. Sequenced material: CD4+ or CD8+ T cells sorted from blood, taken in a trial of the OX40 agonist ivuxolimab. The receptors were gathered from an adult with an advanced solid tumor such as melanoma, head and neck, liver or kidney cancer.

This sequence joins TRBV4-1 and TRBJ2-4, with TRBD2 identical over 12 bases. This CDR3 has 22 residues. V lost 0 bases to trimming and J lost 0 bases; unmatched junction nucleotides: 15. Germline loops: CDR1 MGHRA, CDR2 YSYEKL. The chain's CDR3 is CASSQEKTGGLAGDLAKNIQYF. The CDR3 DNA reads as TGCGCCAGCAGCCAAGAAAAGACAGGGGGACTAGCGGGTGATCTAGCCAAAAACATTCAGTACTTC.

CDR3 in DNA: TGTGCCAGCAGCCTCGTCGTAGAGCCCTATGGCTACACCTTC. This codes for CASSLVVEPYGYTF. The chain recombines TRBV14 with TRBJ1-2, with D unclear. Per germline, CDR1 SGHDN and CDR2 FVKESK. Trimming took off 4 bases at V and 4 bases at J, with 13 bases between the two ends. The CDR3 contains 14 residues.

This chain joins TRBV6-5 and TRBJ2-1; D assignment may be TRBD1 or TRBD2 (6 bases each). The germline V and J ends were trimmed by 8 bases and 8 bases, with 22 bases remaining between them. This CDR3 is 15 amino acids long. From germline, CDR1 is MNHEY and CDR2 SVGAGI. CDR3 loop: CASGGYSTAGDEQFF. In nucleotides, the CDR3 is TGTGCCAGCGGGGGGTACAGCACCGCAGGGGATGAGCAGTTCTTC.

V is TRBV6-5 and J is TRBJ1-2; D may be TRBD1 (5 bases). Germline lookup yields CDR1 MNHEY and CDR2 SVGAGI. V gave up 8 bases and J gave up 8 bases, with 12 bases separating them. The CDR3 consists of 11 residues. CDR3 nucleotide sequence: TGTGCCAGCGAAGGGGCCTCCGGCTACACCTTC. This translates into CASEGASGYTF.

The chain has TRBV6-1 and TRBJ1-2; maybe TRBD1 (6 bases). The CDR3 extends over 14 amino acids. The germline CDR1 and CDR2 sequences are MNHNS and SASEGT. Deletions cut 7 bases from V and 6 bases from J, with 18 bases between. CDR3 region: CASISGGAGDGYTF. The CDR3 DNA reads as TGTGCCAGCATCTCCGGAGGGGCAGGGGATGGCTACACCTTC.

This chain links TRBV4-2 with TRBJ1-5, with 7 bases lining up with TRBD1. Trimming took 3 bases from V and 7 from J; bases not matched to a gene: 18. The germline V gene has CDR1 LGHNA and CDR2 YNFKEQ. The length of the CDR3 is 18 residues. CDR3 sequence (DNA): TGTGCCAGCAGCCAGGATTACGGTGGAGAGGGGGCCGGACAGCCCCAGCATTTT. It specifies CASSQDYGGEGAGQPQHF.

This clone turned up a few times. The chain links TRBV4-3 to TRBJ1-2, with a possible D match to TRBD1 (6 bases). Trimming pared 0 bases from V and 8 bases from J, leaving 16 bases between. CDR1 and CDR2 (germline): LGHNA, YSLEER. This CDR3 has 15 amino acids. In DNA form, the CDR3 reads TGCGCCAGCAGCCAAGAAGGGAACAGGGAAGCGGGCTACACCTTC. It yields the protein CASSQEGNREAGYTF.

The rearrangement uses TRBV18 and TRBJ2-1; no reliable D call. Germline CDR1 KGHSH, CDR2 LQKENI. Trimming removed 1 base at V and 5 bases at J, with 6 bases between. The length of the CDR3 is 13 residues. The CDR3 spells CASSPLGDNEQFF. CDR3 in DNA: TGTGCCAGCTCACCACTTGGGGACAATGAGCAGTTCTTC.

The chain couples TRBV27 to TRBJ2-3; 16 bases match TRBD2. This CDR3 is 16 amino acids long. CDR1 MNHEY and CDR2 SMNVEV come from the germline V gene (reference sequence). V trimming: 6 bases; J trimming: 5 bases; junction bases outside the gene matches: 5. The CDR3 here is CASRGLAGGLGDTQYF. The CDR3 region has the DNA TGTGCCAGCAGGGGACTAGCGGGGGGGCTGGGAGATACGCAGTATTTT.

This rearrangement joins TRBV6-6 to TRBJ2-5; either TRBD1 or TRBD2 may supply D (6 bases each). The CDR3 runs 13 residues. Germline CDR1 and CDR2: MNHNY and SVGAGI (reference sequence). The V and J ends lost 6 bases and 9 bases respectively, with 17 bases between them. The CDR3 reads CASSPGGRGSQYF. CDR3 bases: TGTGCCAGCAGCCCCGGGGGAAGGGGGTCCCAGTACTTC.

This clone has only a few counts. The chain combines TRBV19 with TRBJ1-5; D gene uncertain. The length of the CDR3 is 16 residues. Germline V gene lookup returns CDR1 LNHDA and CDR2 SQIVND (reference sequence). V lost 3 bases and J 1 base, leaving 13 bases between the germline ends. CDR3: CASSIGHLRSNQPQHF. CDR3 in DNA: TGTGCCAGTAGTATTGGCCATCTTAGGAGCAATCAGCCCCAGCATTTT.

The V call is TRBV7-8, the J call TRBJ1-5; D is undetermined. V was clipped by 2 bases and J by 6 bases, with 14 bases between them. The CDR3 is 15 residues long. The germline V gene encodes CDR1 SGHVS and CDR2 FQNEAQ. CDR3 nucleotide sequence: TGTGCCAGCAGCTTACAAAGGTCTCGAAGTCAGCCCCAGCATTTT. It specifies CASSLQRSRSQPQHF.

The chain uses TRBV10-1 and TRBJ1-1; D may be TRBD1 (6 bases). The CDR3 contains 16 residues. Germline V gene sequence: CDR1 WNHNN, CDR2 SYGVQD (reference sequence). Between the trimmed V and J ends, which lost 6 bases and 4 bases, there was a span of 21 bases. The CDR3 coding sequence is TGCGCCAGCAGAGCGGGACAAGGAAGGGGGAGCACTGAAGCTTTCTTT. Its protein is CASRAGQGRGSTEAFF.

The rearrangement uses TRBV4-3 and TRBJ1-3; D is ambiguous. Trimming removed 3 bases from V and 0 bases from J, with 12 bases in between. The CDR3 covers 16 residues. Germline lookup yields CDR1 LGHNA and CDR2 YSLEER. The CDR3: CASSHVAGGSGNTIYF. The CDR3 DNA is TGCGCCAGCAGCCACGTAGCGGGCGGCTCTGGAAACACCATATATTTT.

The chain uses TRBV5-1 and TRBJ2-7; 10 bases match TRBD1. V trimming: 4 bases; J trimming: 6 bases; junction bases outside the gene matches: 4. The CDR3 has 13 amino acids. Germline assignment: CDR1 SGHRS and CDR2 YFSETQ. In nucleotides, the CDR3 is TGCGCCAGCAGCCAAGGGACAGGGGCCGAGCAGTACTTC. This sequence encodes CASSQGTGAEQYF. Using reference TRBV5-1 and TRBJ2-7 for the parts outside the CDR3, the full variable domain is KAGVTQTPRYLIKTRGQQVTLSCSPISGHRSVSWYQQTPGQGLQFLFEYFSETQRNKGNFPGRFSGRQFSNSRSEMNVSTLELGDSALYLCASSQGTGAEQYFGPGTRLTVT.

The DNA of the CDR3 is TGTGCCAGCAGCAAAAAACAGAGACGTAACTATGGCTACACCTTC. It yields the protein CASSKKQRRNYGYTF. V usage is TRBV27 and J usage is TRBJ1-2; D is ambiguous. Germline V gene sequence: CDR1 MNHEY, CDR2 SMNVEV (reference sequence). Between the trimmed V and J ends, which lost 6 bases and 1 base, there was a span of 15 bases. The CDR3 runs 15 residues.

This clone was seen a few times. The V gene is TRBV4-1, the J gene TRBJ1-4, with 8 positions matching TRBD1. V shed 1 base and J 4 bases; nucleotides not matched to a gene: 8. There are 17 residues in the CDR3. Germline CDR1 reads MGHRA; CDR2 reads YSYEKL. In DNA form, the CDR3 reads TGCGCCAGCAGCCAAGGGACAGGGATACTGCGTAATGAAAAACTGTTTTTT. This encodes CASSQGTGILRNEKLFF.

The chain is built from TRBV6-6 and TRBJ1-5; a weak D match, TRBD1 (5 bases). V was clipped by 8 bases and J by 7 bases, with 24 bases between them. This CDR3 is built from 16 residues. Germline loops: CDR1 MNHNY, CDR2 SVGAGI (reference sequence). The CDR3 bases are TGTGCCAGCCTATTGAAAATCGCCGGGGCGGGGCAGCCCCAGCATTTT. This sequence encodes CASLLKIAGAGQPQHF.

Remarks on this clone: This same CDR3 is encoded by further DNA sequences in the sample. The V and J genes are TRBV5-1 and TRBJ2-5, with D uncertain. The CDR3 runs 11 residues. CDR1 is SGHRS and CDR2 is YFSETQ in the germline V gene. The germline V and J ends were trimmed by 3 bases and 4 bases, with 4 bases remaining between them. CDR3 nucleotide sequence: TGCGCCAGCAGCTCCGGAGAGACCCAGTACTTC. As protein: CASSSGETQYF. The variable domain in full, with the rest retrieved from reference TRBV5-1 and TRBJ2-5, is KAGVTQTPRYLIKTRGQQVTLSCSPISGHRSVSWYQQTPGQGLQFLFEYFSETQRNKGNFPGRFSGRQFSNSRSEMNVSTLELGDSALYLCASSSGETQYFGPGTRLLVL.

This clone was seen only a few times. Distinct nucleotide sequences in the sample also encode this CDR3. The chain has TRBV2 and TRBJ1-1; D uncertain. V was pared by 6 bases and J by 3 bases, with 5 bases between. The CDR3 runs 11 residues. The germline gives CDR1 SNHLY, CDR2 FYNNEI. CDR3 nucleotide sequence: TGTGCCAGCAGCCCTTACACTGAAGCTTTCTTT. Its protein is CASSPYTEAFF.

This clone was detected a few times. This chain uses TRBV7-6 with TRBJ2-3, with TRBD1 identical over 8 bases. The V and J ends lost 2 bases and 1 base, in that order; junction bases with no gene match: 2. Germline CDR1 SGHVS, CDR2 FNYEAQ. This CDR3 is 15 amino acids long. CDR3 loop: CASSLPTGGTDTQYF. CDR3 coding DNA: TGTGCCAGCAGCTTACCGACAGGGGGCACAGATACGCAGTATTTT.

The rearrangement links TRBV7-2 to TRBJ2-1; 15 bases align to TRBD2. With 8 bases clipped from V and 4 bases from J, the junction kept 0 bases outside the gene matches. Germline loops: CDR1 SGHTA, CDR2 FQGNSA. The CDR3 totals 14 residues. The CDR3 DNA is TGTGCCAGCGGGACTAGCGGGAGGTACAATGAGCAGTTCTTC. Translating gives CASGTSGRYNEQFF.

The chain is built from TRBV7-9 and TRBJ1-4, with TRBD1 identical over 7 bases. Germline-derived CDR1 and CDR2 are SEHNR and FQNEAQ (reference sequence). J gave up 7 bases and V 2 bases, and 4 bases lay outside the gene matches. The CDR3 has 14 residues. In DNA form, the CDR3 reads TGTGCCAGCAGCTTATCAACAGGGGCTGAAAAACTGTTTTTT. Translation gives CASSLSTGAEKLFF.

The V call is TRBV11-2, the J call TRBJ1-6; D remains unclear. The V gene's germline CDR1 is SGHAT and CDR2 FQNNGV. The V and J ends lost 4 bases and 7 bases respectively, with 5 bases between them. There are 12 residues in the CDR3. The CDR3 sequence: CASSWENSPLHF. The CDR3 DNA sequence: TGTGCCAGCAGCTGGGAGAATTCACCCCTCCACTTT.

This chain uses TRBV10-3 with TRBJ1-6, with D perhaps TRBD1 (5 bases). This CDR3 spans 16 amino acids. Deletions cut 4 bases from V and 5 bases from J, with 15 bases between. From germline, CDR1 is ENHRY and CDR2 SYGVKD. CDR3 sequence: CAISGERQSDNSPLHF. CDR3 sequence (DNA): TGTGCCATCAGTGGGGAAAGACAGAGTGATAATTCACCCCTCCACTTT.